This T cell receptor (beta chain) came from a study of cytomegalovirus exposure and HLA in healthy donors. Germline V CDR1 and CDR2: MGHRA, YSYEKL. The CDR3 runs 14 residues. With V trimmed by 4 bases and J by 3 bases, 3 bases remained unmatched. Broader study findings: The productive fraction for most TCR beta V segments was about 87% or about 30% in an earlier analysis. The study dropped some indistinguishable V segments, TRBV6-2 and TRBV6-3 among them.

About this clone itself: The antigen remains undetermined.

The PCR had 60 Vbeta and 13 Jbeta primers. Sequencing used immunoSEQ multiplex PCR; TCRdb keeps in-frame clones, though not all of them. The sample includes some 110,000 clones, 65% to 75% seen only once; the top ten take 4% to 5%. Sequences were obtained from PBMCs. The TCR comes from a woman aged 45-65 years in good health and CMV-seropositive. The chain combines TRBV4-1 with TRBJ2-3, with 8 bases matching TRBD1. CDR3 DNA: TGCGCCAGCAGCCCACGGACAGGGACAGATACGCAGTATTTT. The encoded protein is CASSPRTGTDTQYF.